This TCR beta chain was sequenced for a study of PD-1 blockade in classical Hodgkin lymphoma. General study results and limits: Newly diagnosed patients reportedly trailed healthy donors in baseline TCR diversity. Differences between repertoires have undefined causes, possibly disease activity or prior therapy.

Libraries were prepared by immunoSEQ multiplex PCR; TCRdb keeps only in-frame clonotypes and omits some of them. The sample has tens of thousands of clones, over 70% seen once; the top ten hold under 20%. V lost 4 bases, J lost 4 bases, and 7 bases stayed unmatched. CDR1 is SGHAT, CDR2 FQDESV, per germline (reference sequence). This CDR3 spans 15 amino acids. Described time point: cycle 4 day 1 (C4D1), after about 6 weeks of nivolumab. Every patient had relapsed following autologous stem cell transplantation, and cohorts differed in brentuximab vedotin exposure. Patients' outcomes at their best amounted to complete response, partial response or progressive disease. This clone was seen a handful of times. As yet, its antigen is unknown.

This sample comprised peripheral blood mononuclear cells (PBMCs), obtained before the fourth cycle of nivolumab. The rearrangement joins TRBV11-1 to TRBJ2-1; 7 nucleotides line up with TRBD1. The sequence derives from a human donor with classical Hodgkin lymphoma. CDR3 sequence: CASSSALGQYNEQFF. CDR3 nucleotide sequence: TGTGCCAGCAGCTCAGCCTTGGGACAGTACAATGAGCAGTTCTTC.